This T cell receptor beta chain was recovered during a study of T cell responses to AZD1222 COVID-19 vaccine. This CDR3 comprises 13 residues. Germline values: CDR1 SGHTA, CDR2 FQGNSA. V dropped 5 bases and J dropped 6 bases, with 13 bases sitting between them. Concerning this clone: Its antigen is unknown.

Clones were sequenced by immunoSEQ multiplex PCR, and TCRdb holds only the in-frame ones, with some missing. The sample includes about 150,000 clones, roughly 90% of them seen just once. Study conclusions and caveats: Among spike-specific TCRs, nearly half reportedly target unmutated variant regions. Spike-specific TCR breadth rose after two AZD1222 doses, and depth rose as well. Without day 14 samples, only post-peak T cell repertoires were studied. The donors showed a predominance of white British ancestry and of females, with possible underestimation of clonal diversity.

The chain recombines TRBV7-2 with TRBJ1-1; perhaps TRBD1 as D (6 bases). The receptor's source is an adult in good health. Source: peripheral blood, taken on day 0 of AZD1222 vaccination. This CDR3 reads CASSATGRSEAFF. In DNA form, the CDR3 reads TGTGCCAGCAGCGCTACAGGGAGGTCTGAAGCTTTCTTT.